The rows below give T cell receptor beta chains drawn from one sample of a study of cytomegalovirus exposure and HLA in healthy donors. Sequencing was performed with immunoSEQ multiplex PCR; in TCRdb, only in-frame clones are kept and a portion is missing. The table records tens of thousands of clones, around nine tenths of them present only once. Sample: PBMCs. These receptors were taken from a woman aged 18 to 35 in good health and CMV-seronegative. Both conserved end residues are part of each CDR3. The D gene is left open where the match is weak. Only part of the rows carry a size: once, few, many, or a class if the clone is expanded.

J	size	D	V	DNA	CDR3
TRBJ2-2	NA	NA	TRBV5-6	TGTGCCAGCAGCTTTGCCCCACTATCAGGGTTGACGGAACCCGGGGAGCTGTTTTTT	CASSFAPLSGLTEPGELFF
TRBJ1-4	NA	NA	TRBV9	TGTGCCAGCAGCGTAGGCAGTACGGGTGAAAAACTGTTTTTT	CASSVGSTGEKLFF
TRBJ2-7	NA	TRBD2	TRBV5-1	TGCGCCAGCAGCCTGGGGGGGGGAGTTTACGAGCAGTACTTC	CASSLGGGVYEQYF
TRBJ2-7	NA	TRBD2	TRBV19	TGTGCCAGTACCCCGGGGACTAGCGGGACCTACGAGCAGTACTTC	CASTPGTSGTYEQYF
TRBJ2-7	NA	TRBD2	TRBV9	TGTGCCAGCAGCGTAGGAAGCGGGCTAGCGGGGACCTCGGGGGAGCAGTACTTC	CASSVGSGLAGTSGEQYF
TRBJ2-5	NA	TRBD1	TRBV5-1	TGCGCCAGCACCCCGCCCGGGCAGGGGGCCCAAAAAACCCAGTACTTC	CASTPPGQGAQKTQYF
TRBJ2-2	NA	TRBD1	TRBV27	TGTGCCAGCACCCCGTGGGTAGGGACAGGCAGGGGGGAGCTGTTTTTT	CASTPWVGTGRGELFF
TRBJ2-5	NA	TRBD1	TRBV10-3	TGTGCCATCAGTGAGTGGGACAGGGGGATGGAGACCCAGTACTTC	CAISEWDRGMETQYF
TRBJ1-2	NA	TRBD1	TRBV27	TGTGCCAGCAGTTTAACAGGGGGTACGAGCTACACCTTC	CASSLTGGTSYTF
TRBJ1-1	NA	TRBD1	TRBV6-1	TGTGCCAGCAGTGCATCAGGGGGCATTACTGAAGCTTTCTTT	CASSASGGITEAFF
TRBJ2-2	NA	TRBD1	TRBV9	TGTGCCAGCAGCTTATCAAAGCAGGGGGAGACCGGGGAGCTGTTTTTT	CASSLSKQGETGELFF
TRBJ1-1	once	NA	TRBV4-1	TGCGCCAGCACCCACGACCCCCCGGGGAACACTGAAGCTTTCTTT	CASTHDPPGNTEAFF
TRBJ2-2	NA	TRBD2	TRBV28	TGTGCCAGCAGTCGGACTAGCGGGATGAGAGGGAGATGGTTTTTT	CASSRTSGMRGRWFF
TRBJ1-5	NA	NA	TRBV28	TGTGCCAGCAGTTTCGCCGGGTCCGGTCAGCCCCAGCATTTT	CASSFAGSGQPQHF
TRBJ2-1	NA	NA	TRBV6-5	TGTGCCAGCAGTTACGACTGGAGCTCCTACAATGAGCAGTTCTTC	CASSYDWSSYNEQFF
TRBJ2-5	NA	NA	TRBV10-2	TGCGCCAGCAGCTTAGTTGCAGAGACCCAGTACTTC	CASSLVAETQYF
TRBJ2-1	NA	NA	TRBV4-1	TGCGCCAGCAGCCAAGGGACTGCGGCGGATCTGGAGAATGAGCAGTTCTTC	CASSQGTAADLENEQFF
TRBJ1-1	NA	NA	TRBV5-1	TGCGCCAGCAGCTTGAAAGGCACAGGGTTTGACACTGAAGCTTTCTTT	CASSLKGTGFDTEAFF
TRBJ2-3	NA	NA	TRBV6-1	TGTGCCACCTCCCCGGGGGAGAGGTATGCAGATACGCAGTATTTT	CATSPGERYADTQYF
TRBJ2-7	NA	NA	TRBV9	TGTGCCAGCAGCGTAAGGCGGGACGGCTACGAGCAGTACTTC	CASSVRRDGYEQYF
TRBJ2-5	NA	TRBD2	TRBV19	TGTGCCAGTAGTAGCCTAGCGGCAAAAGAGACCCAGTACTTC	CASSSLAAKETQYF
TRBJ1-4	NA	NA	TRBV28	TGTGCCAGCAGTTTACCTTCAGGGACTAATGAAAAACTGTTTTTT	CASSLPSGTNEKLFF
TRBJ2-5	NA	NA	TRBV7-2	TGTGCCAGCAGTTCCACAGGGCCAGAGACCCAGTACTTC	CASSSTGPETQYF
TRBJ1-2	NA	TRBD1	TRBV4-1	TGCGCCAGCAGCCCCCGGACAGGGGATAACTATGGCTACACCTTC	CASSPRTGDNYGYTF
TRBJ2-1	NA	TRBD2	TRBV7-9	TGTGCCAGCAGCCCCACTAGCGGCCGCGACTACAATGAGCAGTTCTTC	CASSPTSGRDYNEQFF
TRBJ2-2	NA	TRBD2	TRBV5-1	TGCGCCAGCAGCTTTTTAGCGGGGGGTACCACCGGGGAGCTGTTTTTT	CASSFLAGGTTGELFF
TRBJ1-2	NA	NA	TRBV28	TGTGCCAGCAGTGGGGACACCTATGGCTACACCTTC	CASSGDTYGYTF
TRBJ1-2	NA	NA	TRBV7-2	TGTGCCAGCAGCTTATCCGACAGCTATGGCTACACCTTC	CASSLSDSYGYTF
TRBJ1-2	NA	NA	TRBV7-2	TGTGCCAGCAGCTTAGCCCCAGGGTATGGCTACACCTTC	CASSLAPGYGYTF
TRBJ1-2	NA	TRBD1	TRBV5-1	TGCGCCAGCAGCCCGGGACAGCCTAACTATGGCTACACCTTC	CASSPGQPNYGYTF
TRBJ2-1	NA	NA	TRBV5-1	TGCGCCAGCAGCTTTCCTAGTCCCGATGAGCAGTTCTTC	CASSFPSPDEQFF
TRBJ2-7	NA	TRBD1	TRBV7-9	TGTGCCAGCAGCTCCGGGACAGGGTGGGAGCAGTACTTC	CASSSGTGWEQYF
TRBJ2-3	NA	TRBD2	TRBV11-1	TGTGCCAGCAGGTTTGGCGGGGGGGCCGTAGATACGCAGTATTTT	CASRFGGGAVDTQYF
TRBJ2-1	NA	NA	TRBV6-4	TGTGCCAGCAGCCAGACTAGATCAGGGTACAATGAGCAGTTCTTC	CASSQTRSGYNEQFF
TRBJ2-1	NA	TRBD2	TRBV2	TGTGCCAGCACCCCGACTAGCGGGGCTGAGCAGTTCTTC	CASTPTSGAEQFF
TRBJ2-4	NA	NA	TRBV18	TGTGCCAGCTCACCAAAGACTCAAAACATTCAGTACTTC	CASSPKTQNIQYF
TRBJ1-2	NA	NA	TRBV29-1	TGCAGCGTTGAAGGGGCAGGGTTCTATGGCTACACCTTC	CSVEGAGFYGYTF
TRBJ2-6	NA	NA	TRBV4-3	TGCGCCAGCAGCCAAGATCGGGACTCTGGGGCCAACGTCCTGACTTTC	CASSQDRDSGANVLTF
TRBJ2-5	NA	NA	TRBV7-2	TGTGCCAGCAGCTGGACATACCAAGAGACCCAGTACTTC	CASSWTYQETQYF
TRBJ1-3	once	TRBD1	TRBV7-9	TGTGCCAGCAGATGGGACAGGGATGGAAACACCATATATTTT	CASRWDRDGNTIYF